Listed below are T cell receptor beta chains from one sample, sequenced in a study of patients and donors after allogeneic stem cell transplantation. TCRdb used MiXCR to reprocess the RT-PCR reads, holding one entry per CDR3 protein. The sample records hundreds of thousands of distinct CDR3 sequences, 16% being singletons. The sample consisted of blood, either unsorted or a sorted T cell fraction (not recorded which). These receptors originate from a human donor who was either an allogeneic HSCT recipient or a stem cell or donor lymphocyte infusion donor (not recorded which). It is not recorded whose cells these are; they may come from a transplant donor. The CDR3 runs from the conserved cysteine through the conserved F or W. The D gene is left open where the match is weak. Clone size is given for some rows only: seen once, a few or many times, or a class if the clone is expanded.

v_gene: TRBV12-3/TRBV12-4; d_gene: -; abundance: many; j_gene: TRBJ1-2; CDR3aa: CASSLISYGYTF; CDR3nt: TGTGCCAGCAGTTTAATATCATATGGCTACACCTTC
v_gene: TRBV9; d_gene: -; abundance: -; j_gene: TRBJ2-3; CDR3aa: CASSVGPGASTDTQYF; CDR3nt: TGTGCCAGCAGCGTAGGGCCGGGGGCGAGCACAGATACGCAGTATTTT
v_gene: TRBV4-3; d_gene: TRBD2; abundance: -; j_gene: TRBJ2-2; CDR3aa: CASSQAGKRGRPTGELFF; CDR3nt: TGCGCCAGCAGCCAAGCTGGGAAGCGGGGGAGACCCACCGGGGAGCTGTTTTTT
v_gene: TRBV20-1; d_gene: TRBD2; abundance: few; j_gene: TRBJ2-3; CDR3aa: CSARDHASGRGDTQYF; CDR3nt: TGCAGTGCTAGAGATCACGCTAGCGGGAGGGGGGATACGCAGTATTTT
v_gene: TRBV2; d_gene: TRBD1; abundance: -; j_gene: TRBJ1-4; CDR3aa: CASAEGQQHATNEKLFF; CDR3nt: TGTGCCAGCGCGGAGGGACAGCAACATGCAACTAATGAAAAACTGTTTTTT
v_gene: TRBV6-2/TRBV6-3; d_gene: -; abundance: -; j_gene: TRBJ2-7; CDR3aa: CASNRARHRENEQYF; CDR3nt: TGTGCCAGCAACAGAGCACGGCACAGGGAGAACGAGCAGTACTTC
v_gene: TRBV12-3/TRBV12-4; d_gene: -; abundance: many; j_gene: TRBJ2-2; CDR3aa: CASSLDYNTGELFF; CDR3nt: TGTGCCAGCAGTCTGGACTACAACACCGGGGAGCTGTTTTTT
v_gene: TRBV15; d_gene: -; abundance: -; j_gene: TRBJ2-5; CDR3aa: CATSREWKRPSGETQYF; CDR3nt: TGTGCCACCAGCAGAGAATGGAAGCGTCCCTCGGGGGAGACCCAGTACTTC
v_gene: TRBV5-6; d_gene: TRBD1; abundance: few; j_gene: TRBJ1-2; CDR3aa: CASSGGTGAGYGYTF; CDR3nt: TGTGCCAGCAGCGGGGGGACAGGGGCAGGTTATGGCTACACCTTC
v_gene: TRBV4-1; d_gene: TRBD2; abundance: few; j_gene: TRBJ2-1; CDR3aa: CASSQVASGANNEQFF; CDR3nt: TGCGCCAGCAGCCAGGTGGCTAGCGGAGCCAACAATGAGCAGTTCTTC
v_gene: TRBV5-6; d_gene: -; abundance: -; j_gene: TRBJ2-3; CDR3aa: CASSPAATGTDTQYF; CDR3nt: TGTGCCAGCAGCCCCGCAGCTACAGGGACAGATACGCAGTATTTT
v_gene: TRBV5-4; d_gene: TRBD1; abundance: -; j_gene: TRBJ2-3; CDR3aa: CASSLGDRDQDTQYF; CDR3nt: TGTGCCAGCAGCTTGGGGGACAGGGACCAAGATACGCAGTATTTT
v_gene: TRBV5-5; d_gene: TRBD2; abundance: few; j_gene: TRBJ2-3; CDR3aa: CASSVAGGLVNTQYF; CDR3nt: TGTGCCAGCAGCGTAGCGGGGGGGCTGGTAAATACGCAGTATTTT
v_gene: TRBV5-5; d_gene: -; abundance: few; j_gene: TRBJ1-1; CDR3aa: CASSLEWGREAFF; CDR3nt: TGTGCCAGCAGCTTAGAGTGGGGCCGAGAAGCTTTCTTT
v_gene: TRBV15; d_gene: -; abundance: few; j_gene: TRBJ1-1; CDR3aa: CATSRDQQALEAFF; CDR3nt: TGTGCCACCAGCAGAGATCAGCAGGCGCTCGAAGCTTTCTTT
v_gene: TRBV29-1; d_gene: -; abundance: -; j_gene: TRBJ2-4; CDR3aa: CSVSGRLLAKNIQYF; CDR3nt: TGCAGCGTTTCTGGGCGCCTTCTAGCCAAAAACATTCAGTACTTC
v_gene: TRBV5-1; d_gene: TRBD1; abundance: -; j_gene: TRBJ1-2; CDR3aa: CASSLFGGQDYGYTF; CDR3nt: TGCGCCAGCAGCTTGTTCGGGGGACAGGACTATGGCTACACCTTC
v_gene: TRBV21-1; d_gene: -; abundance: few; j_gene: TRBJ2-6; CDR3aa: CASSKYPRVVGANVLTF; CDR3nt: TGTGCCAGCAGCAAATATCCGCGCGTGGTCGGGGCCAACGTCCTGACTTTC
v_gene: TRBV20-1; d_gene: TRBD2; abundance: few; j_gene: TRBJ2-1; CDR3aa: CSARGQAGVNNEQFF; CDR3nt: TGCAGTGCTAGAGGTCAAGCGGGGGTAAACAATGAGCAGTTCTTC
v_gene: TRBV12-3/TRBV12-4; d_gene: -; abundance: -; j_gene: TRBJ2-1; CDR3aa: CASTSSTYNEQFF; CDR3nt: TGTGCCAGCACCTCGAGCACGTACAATGAGCAGTTCTTC
v_gene: TRBV14; d_gene: TRBD2; abundance: few; j_gene: TRBJ2-7; CDR3aa: CASSQGGLEFYEQYF; CDR3nt: TGTGCCAGCAGCCAAGGCGGACTAGAGTTCTACGAGCAGTACTTC
v_gene: TRBV11-2; d_gene: TRBD2; abundance: few; j_gene: TRBJ2-1; CDR3aa: CASSFRLAGGTYNEQFF; CDR3nt: TGTGCCAGCAGCTTCCGGCTAGCGGGGGGCACTTACAATGAGCAGTTCTTC
v_gene: TRBV20-1; d_gene: -; abundance: -; j_gene: TRBJ2-5; CDR3aa: CSARWSGRGQETQYF; CDR3nt: TGCAGTGCTAGATGGTCCGGACGAGGTCAAGAGACCCAGTACTTC
v_gene: TRBV12-3/TRBV12-4; d_gene: TRBD2; abundance: -; j_gene: TRBJ2-1; CDR3aa: CASSPLAGGRGEQFF; CDR3nt: TGTGCCAGCAGTCCTCTGGCGGGAGGACGGGGTGAGCAGTTCTTC
v_gene: TRBV12-3/TRBV12-4; d_gene: TRBD1; abundance: many; j_gene: TRBJ2-2; CDR3aa: CASSYSGTAGTGELFF; CDR3nt: TGTGCCAGCAGTTACTCCGGGACAGCTGGCACCGGGGAGCTGTTTTTT
v_gene: TRBV11-1; d_gene: -; abundance: few; j_gene: TRBJ1-1; CDR3aa: CASSLFWFGQNMNTEAFF; CDR3nt: TGTGCCAGCAGCTTATTTTGGTTCGGTCAGAACATGAACACTGAAGCTTTCTTT
v_gene: TRBV11-1; d_gene: -; abundance: many; j_gene: TRBJ2-4; CDR3aa: CASSLAMTKVNLAKNIQYF; CDR3nt: TGTGCCAGCAGCTTAGCGATGACGAAGGTGAACCTAGCCAAAAACATTCAGTACTTC
v_gene: TRBV6-1; d_gene: -; abundance: few; j_gene: TRBJ2-1; CDR3aa: CASSRDPSSYNEQFF; CDR3nt: TGTGCCAGCAGCCGAGACCCGAGCTCCTACAATGAGCAGTTCTTC
v_gene: TRBV10-3; d_gene: TRBD2; abundance: -; j_gene: TRBJ2-3; CDR3aa: CAISQLAGADTDTQYF; CDR3nt: TGTGCCATCAGCCAATTAGCGGGGGCCGACACAGATACGCAGTATTTT
v_gene: TRBV20-1; d_gene: -; abundance: few; j_gene: TRBJ1-1; CDR3aa: CSAFGGREAFF; CDR3nt: TGCAGTGCTTTCGGAGGCCGTGAAGCTTTCTTT
v_gene: TRBV6-1; d_gene: TRBD1; abundance: -; j_gene: TRBJ1-6; CDR3aa: CASTLGTGEGSPLHF; CDR3nt: TGTGCCAGCACCCTGGGGACAGGAGAAGGTTCACCCCTCCACTTT
v_gene: TRBV12-3/TRBV12-4; d_gene: TRBD1; abundance: -; j_gene: TRBJ1-4; CDR3aa: CASRPTGKVVEKLFF; CDR3nt: TGTGCCAGCAGGCCGACAGGGAAAGTTGTTGAAAAACTGTTTTTT
v_gene: TRBV2; d_gene: TRBD2; abundance: few; j_gene: TRBJ2-2; CDR3aa: CASSDLAGGFTGELFF; CDR3nt: TGTGCCAGCAGTGACCTAGCGGGAGGCTTCACCGGGGAGCTGTTTTTT
v_gene: TRBV3-1; d_gene: TRBD2; abundance: -; j_gene: TRBJ2-1; CDR3aa: CASSQEAGGRNEQFF; CDR3nt: TGTGCCAGCAGCCAAGAGGCGGGAGGGCGCAATGAGCAGTTCTTC
v_gene: TRBV24-1; d_gene: TRBD1; abundance: few; j_gene: TRBJ2-1; CDR3aa: CATSDLDRGSKDEQFF; CDR3nt: TGTGCCACCAGTGATCTAGACAGGGGAAGTAAAGATGAGCAGTTCTTC
v_gene: TRBV10-3; d_gene: -; abundance: -; j_gene: TRBJ2-3; CDR3aa: CAISHGLPPRTDTQYF; CDR3nt: TGTGCCATCAGTCACGGACTCCCTCCCCGCACAGATACGCAGTATTTT
v_gene: TRBV20-1; d_gene: -; abundance: many; j_gene: TRBJ2-1; CDR3aa: CSARDDTVEQFF; CDR3nt: TGCAGTGCTAGAGATGACACAGTCGAGCAGTTCTTC
v_gene: TRBV6-2/TRBV6-3; d_gene: TRBD2; abundance: few; j_gene: TRBJ2-1; CDR3aa: CASSRTSGDNEQFF; CDR3nt: TGTGCCAGCAGCCGGACTAGCGGGGACAATGAGCAGTTCTTC
v_gene: TRBV15; d_gene: -; abundance: -; j_gene: TRBJ2-1; CDR3aa: CATSGGLPREQFF; CDR3nt: TGTGCCACCAGCGGGGGACTGCCGAGGGAGCAGTTCTTC
v_gene: TRBV12-3/TRBV12-4; d_gene: TRBD2; abundance: many; j_gene: TRBJ2-3; CDR3aa: CASSLGLAGLFTDTQYF; CDR3nt: TGTGCCAGCAGTTTAGGACTAGCGGGGTTATTCACAGATACGCAGTATTTT
v_gene: TRBV27; d_gene: -; abundance: few; j_gene: TRBJ1-5; CDR3aa: CASSLLRNQPQHF; CDR3nt: TGTGCCAGCAGTTTATTGCGGAATCAGCCCCAGCATTTT
v_gene: TRBV6-5; d_gene: -; abundance: few; j_gene: TRBJ2-7; CDR3aa: CASSRFGEQYF; CDR3nt: TGTGCCAGCAGTAGGTTCGGCGAGCAGTACTTC
v_gene: TRBV18; d_gene: -; abundance: -; j_gene: TRBJ2-7; CDR3aa: CASSPLGNSRGHEQYF; CDR3nt: TGTGCCAGCTCACCCCTCGGCAATTCGCGGGGCCACGAGCAGTACTTC
v_gene: TRBV27; d_gene: -; abundance: many; j_gene: TRBJ2-7; CDR3aa: CASGQSPLYEQYF; CDR3nt: TGTGCCAGTGGTCAATCCCCACTCTACGAGCAGTACTTC